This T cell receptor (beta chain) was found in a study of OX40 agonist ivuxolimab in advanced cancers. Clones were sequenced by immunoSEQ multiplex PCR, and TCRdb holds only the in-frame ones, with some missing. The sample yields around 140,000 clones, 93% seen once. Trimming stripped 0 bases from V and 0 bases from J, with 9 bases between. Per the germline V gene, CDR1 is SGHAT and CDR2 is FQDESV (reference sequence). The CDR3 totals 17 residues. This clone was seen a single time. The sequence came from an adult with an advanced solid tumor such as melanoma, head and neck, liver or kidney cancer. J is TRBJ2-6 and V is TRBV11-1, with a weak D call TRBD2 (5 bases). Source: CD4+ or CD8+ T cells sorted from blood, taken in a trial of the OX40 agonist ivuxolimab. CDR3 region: CASSLARGSSGANVLTF. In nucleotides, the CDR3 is TGTGCCAGCAGCTTAGCCCGGGGAAGCTCTGGGGCCAACGTCCTGACTTTC.